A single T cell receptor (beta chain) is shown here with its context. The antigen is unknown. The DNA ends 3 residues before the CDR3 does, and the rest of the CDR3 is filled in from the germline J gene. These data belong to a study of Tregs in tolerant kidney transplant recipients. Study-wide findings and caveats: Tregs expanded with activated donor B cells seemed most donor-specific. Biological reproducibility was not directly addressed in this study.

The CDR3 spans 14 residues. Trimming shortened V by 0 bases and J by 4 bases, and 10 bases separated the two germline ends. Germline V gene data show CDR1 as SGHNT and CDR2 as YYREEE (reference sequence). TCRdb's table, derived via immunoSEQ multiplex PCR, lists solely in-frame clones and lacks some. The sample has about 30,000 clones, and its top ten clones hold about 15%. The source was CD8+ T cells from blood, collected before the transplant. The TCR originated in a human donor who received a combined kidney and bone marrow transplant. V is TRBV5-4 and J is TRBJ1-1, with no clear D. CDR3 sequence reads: CASSLGLGGTEAFF. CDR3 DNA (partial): TGTGCCAGCAGCTTGGGTTTAGGCGGCACTGAA. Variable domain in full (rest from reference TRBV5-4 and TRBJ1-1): ETGVTQSPTHLIKTRGQQVTLRCSSQSGHNTVSWYQQALGQGPQFIFQYYREEENGRGNFPPRFSGLQFPNYSSELNVNALELDDSALYLCASSLGLGGTEAFFGQGTRLTVV.